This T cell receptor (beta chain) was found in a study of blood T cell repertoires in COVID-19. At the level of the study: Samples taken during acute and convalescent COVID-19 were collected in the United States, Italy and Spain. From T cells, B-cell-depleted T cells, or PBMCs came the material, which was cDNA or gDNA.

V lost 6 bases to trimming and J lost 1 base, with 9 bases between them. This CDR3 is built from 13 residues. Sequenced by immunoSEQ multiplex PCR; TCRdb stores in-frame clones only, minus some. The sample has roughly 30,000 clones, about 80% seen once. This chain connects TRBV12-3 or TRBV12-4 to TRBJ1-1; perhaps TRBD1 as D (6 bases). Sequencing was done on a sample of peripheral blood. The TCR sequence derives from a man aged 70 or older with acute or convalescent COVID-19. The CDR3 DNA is TGTGCCAGCAGCCACAGGGCGAACACTGAAGCTTTCTTT. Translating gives CASSHRANTEAFF.